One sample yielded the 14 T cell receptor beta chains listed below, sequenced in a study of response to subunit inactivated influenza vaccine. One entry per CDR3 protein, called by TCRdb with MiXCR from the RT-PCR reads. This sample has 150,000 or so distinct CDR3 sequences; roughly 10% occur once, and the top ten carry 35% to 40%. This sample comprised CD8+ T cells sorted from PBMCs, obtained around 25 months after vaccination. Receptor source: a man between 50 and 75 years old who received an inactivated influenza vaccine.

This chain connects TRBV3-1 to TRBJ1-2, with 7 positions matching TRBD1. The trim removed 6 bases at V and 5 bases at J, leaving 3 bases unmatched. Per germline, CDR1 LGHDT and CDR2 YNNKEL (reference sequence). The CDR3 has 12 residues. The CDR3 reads CASRGQKYGYTF. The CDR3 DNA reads TGTGCCAGCAGGGGACAGAAGTATGGCTACACCTTC. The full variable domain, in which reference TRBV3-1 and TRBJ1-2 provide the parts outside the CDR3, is DTAVSQTPKYLVTQMGNDKSIKCEQNLGHDTMYWYKQDSKKFLKIMFSYNNKELIINETVPNRFSPKSPDKAHLNLHINSLELGDSAVYFCASRGQKYGYTFGSGTRLTVV.

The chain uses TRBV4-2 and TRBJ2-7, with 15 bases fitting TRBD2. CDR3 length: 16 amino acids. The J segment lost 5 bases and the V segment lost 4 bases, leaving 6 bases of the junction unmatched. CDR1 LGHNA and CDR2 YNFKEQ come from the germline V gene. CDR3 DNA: TGTGCCAGCAGCCGGGGACTAGCGGGGGGTTTGCACGAGCAGTACTTC. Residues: CASSRGLAGGLHEQYF.

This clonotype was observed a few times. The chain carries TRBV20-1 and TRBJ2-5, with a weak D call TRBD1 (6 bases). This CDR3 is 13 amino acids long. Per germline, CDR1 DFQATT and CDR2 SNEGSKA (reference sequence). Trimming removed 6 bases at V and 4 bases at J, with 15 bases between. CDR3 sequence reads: CSAGRGSGETQYF. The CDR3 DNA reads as TGCAGTGCGGGTAGGGGGTCGGGAGAGACCCAGTACTTC.

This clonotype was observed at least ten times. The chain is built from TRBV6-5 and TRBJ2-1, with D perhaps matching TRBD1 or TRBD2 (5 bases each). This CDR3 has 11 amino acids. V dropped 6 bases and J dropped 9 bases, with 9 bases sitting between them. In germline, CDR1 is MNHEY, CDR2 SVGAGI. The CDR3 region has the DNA TGTGCCAGCAGATCGGGGACTGAGCAGTTCTTC. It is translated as CASRSGTEQFF.

The CDR3, as DNA: TGTGCCAGCAGCGTAGATGAAGCATACGAGCAGTACTTC. Translated, it gives CASSVDEAYEQYF. The chain recombines TRBV9 with TRBJ2-7, with D hard to call. CDR3 length equals 13 residues. Germline CDR1 SGDLS, CDR2 YYNGEE. V was trimmed by 0 bases and J by 4 bases, leaving 8 bases between them.

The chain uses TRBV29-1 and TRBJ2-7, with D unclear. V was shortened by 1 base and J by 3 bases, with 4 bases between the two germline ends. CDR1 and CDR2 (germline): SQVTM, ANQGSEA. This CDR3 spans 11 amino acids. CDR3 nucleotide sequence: TGCAGCGTTGAAGTGCTCTACGAGCAGTACTTC. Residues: CSVEVLYEQYF.

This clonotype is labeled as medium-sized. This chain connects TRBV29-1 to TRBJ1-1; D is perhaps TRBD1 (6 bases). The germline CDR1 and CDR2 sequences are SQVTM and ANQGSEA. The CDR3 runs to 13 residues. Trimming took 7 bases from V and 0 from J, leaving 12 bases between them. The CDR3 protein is CSAETGMNTEAFF. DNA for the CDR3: TGCAGCGCCGAGACAGGAATGAACACTGAAGCTTTCTTT.

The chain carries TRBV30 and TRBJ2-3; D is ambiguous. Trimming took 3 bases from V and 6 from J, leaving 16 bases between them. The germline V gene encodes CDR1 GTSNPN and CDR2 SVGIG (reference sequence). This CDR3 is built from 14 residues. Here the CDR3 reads CAWRDRLIGDTQYF. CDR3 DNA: TGTGCCTGGAGGGACCGGTTAATAGGTGATACGCAGTATTTT.

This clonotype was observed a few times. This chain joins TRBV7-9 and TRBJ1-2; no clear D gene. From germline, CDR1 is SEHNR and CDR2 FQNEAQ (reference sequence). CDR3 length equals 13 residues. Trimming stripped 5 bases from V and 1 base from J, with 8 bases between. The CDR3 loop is CASSQQRNYGYTF. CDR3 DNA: TGTGCCAGCAGCCAACAGCGTAACTATGGCTACACCTTC.

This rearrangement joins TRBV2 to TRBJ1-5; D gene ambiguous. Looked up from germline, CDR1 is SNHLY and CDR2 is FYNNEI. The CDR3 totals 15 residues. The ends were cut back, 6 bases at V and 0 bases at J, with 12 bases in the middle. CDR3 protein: CASRVDTSSNQPQHF. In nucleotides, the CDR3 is TGTGCCAGCAGGGTCGACACTTCTAGCAATCAGCCCCAGCATTTT.

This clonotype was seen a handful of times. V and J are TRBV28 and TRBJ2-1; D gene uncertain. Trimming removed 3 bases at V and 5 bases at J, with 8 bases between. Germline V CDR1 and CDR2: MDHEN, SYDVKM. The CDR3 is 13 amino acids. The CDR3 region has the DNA TGTGCCAGCAGTTTCAATAGTAACAATGAGCAGTTCTTC. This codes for CASSFNSNNEQFF.

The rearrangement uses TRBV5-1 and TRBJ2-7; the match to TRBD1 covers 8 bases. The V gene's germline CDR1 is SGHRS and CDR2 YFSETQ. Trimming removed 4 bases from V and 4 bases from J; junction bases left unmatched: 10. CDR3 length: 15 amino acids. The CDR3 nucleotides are TGCGCCAGCAGCCGGCCGGAACAGGGGGTTTACGAGCAGTACTTC. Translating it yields CASSRPEQGVYEQYF.

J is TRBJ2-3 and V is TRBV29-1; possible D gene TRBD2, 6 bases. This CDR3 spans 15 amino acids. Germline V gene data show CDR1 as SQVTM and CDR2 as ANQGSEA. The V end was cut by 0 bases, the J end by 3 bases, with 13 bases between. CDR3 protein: CSVEDPGRFTDTQYF. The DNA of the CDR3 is TGCAGCGTTGAAGACCCCGGGAGATTTACAGATACGCAGTATTTT.

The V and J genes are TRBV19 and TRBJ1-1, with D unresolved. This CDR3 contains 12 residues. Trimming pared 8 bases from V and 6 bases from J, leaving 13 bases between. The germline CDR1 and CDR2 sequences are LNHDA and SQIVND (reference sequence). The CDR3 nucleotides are TGTGCCAGTGCATCACCGGAGCCTGAAGCTTTCTTT. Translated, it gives CASASPEPEAFF.